Presented here are 20 T cell receptor beta chains from one specimen sequenced in a study of identical twins. TCRdb reprocessed the 5' RACE reads via MiXCR and lists one record per CDR3 protein. Among some 1,700,000 distinct CDR3 sequences listed, under 35% were seen once. Sequencing was carried out using cord blood. The receptors derive from a newborn girl in good health.

This clonotype occurred a few times. The genes are TRBV7-8 and TRBJ2-1; D gene unclear. In germline, CDR1 is SGHVS, CDR2 FQNEAQ. V was shortened by 3 bases and J by 8 bases, with 20 bases between the two germline ends. This CDR3 is 16 amino acids long. The CDR3 sequence is CASSFSPLQRGHEQFF. The CDR3 coding sequence is TGTGCCAGCAGCTTTTCCCCACTGCAACGTGGCCATGAGCAGTTCTTC.

The CDR3 DNA follows: TGTGCCATCAGCTGGACAGGGGATAGTTCACCCCTCCACTTT. Protein sequence: CAISWTGDSSPLHF. The rearrangement joins TRBV10-3 to TRBJ1-6, with 9 bases identical to TRBD1. The CDR3 totals 14 residues. The J segment lost 9 bases and the V segment lost 6 bases, leaving 6 bases of the junction unmatched. Germline V gene sequence: CDR1 ENHRY, CDR2 SYGVKD.

Turning to this clonotype: This may be a read error: a much more frequent sequence differs by one nucleotide. The rearrangement joins TRBV25-1 to TRBJ1-2; no definite D call. This CDR3 contains 13 residues. V lost 3 bases and J lost 3, with 8 bases in between. CDR1 is MGHDK, CDR2 SYGVNS, per germline. CDR3: CASSDLYDYGYTF. The CDR3 DNA sequence: TGTGCCAGCAGTGATCTTTATGACTATGGCTACACCTTC.

This clonotype has just a few counts. The genes are TRBV28 and TRBJ1-1; 7 bases align to TRBD1. V shed 6 bases and J 4 bases; nucleotides not matched to a gene: 5. Germline V gene sequence: CDR1 MDHEN, CDR2 SYDVKM. This CDR3 is built from 13 residues. CDR3 DNA sequence: TGTGCCAGCAGACAGGGGTTGACCACTGAAGCTTTCTTT. Its translation: CASRQGLTTEAFF.

The rearrangement joins TRBV20-1 to TRBJ2-5, with a possible D match to TRBD1 (6 bases). TRBJ2-7 matches the DNA end more closely, so the J call is doubtful. Germline CDR1 is DFQATT and CDR2 is SNEGSKA (reference sequence). The CDR3 runs to 10 residues. CDR3 region: CSTRDNEQYF. The CDR3 bases are TGCAGTACCAGGGACAACGAGCAGTACTTC.

This chain uses TRBV29-1 with TRBJ1-2; tentative D call: TRBD1 (5 bases). Germline V gene data show CDR1 as SQVTM and CDR2 as ANQGSEA. The length of the CDR3 is 12 residues. The V end was cut by 6 bases, the J end by 4 bases, with 12 bases between. Here the CDR3 reads CSVLWGSYGYTF. CDR3 nucleotides: TGCAGCGTACTTTGGGGGTCCTATGGCTACACCTTC.

This clonotype was picked up a small number of times. This chain links TRBV3-1 with TRBJ2-5; D tentatively reads TRBD1 or TRBD2 (5 bases each). This CDR3 contains 16 residues. CDR1 and CDR2 from the germline V gene are LGHDT and YNNKEL (reference sequence). Trimming took 0 bases from V and 2 from J, leaving 13 bases between them. CDR3 DNA sequence: TGTGCCAGCAGCCAAGAAGACGGGACGCAGCAAGAGACCCAGTACTTC. It encodes CASSQEDGTQQETQYF.

A word on this clonotype: With a much larger clone just one base away, this may be a read error. This chain joins TRBV28 and TRBJ2-5; TRBD1 aligns across 7 bases. The DNA end favors TRBJ2-4, so the J call may be wrong. Germline V lookup: CDR1 MDHEN, CDR2 SYDVKM. The CDR3 length is 13 residues. CDR3 in amino acids: CASRTGTKNIQYF. The CDR3 DNA reads as TGTGCCAGCAGGACAGGGACCAAAAACATTCAGTACTTC.

The sample holds a few counts of this clonotype. J is TRBJ2-7 and V is TRBV5-1; maybe TRBD1 (6 bases). V lost 1 base and J lost 1, with 12 bases in between. The CDR3 spans 15 residues. Germline V gene sequence: CDR1 SGHRS, CDR2 YFSETQ. For the CDR3, the DNA is TGCGCCAGCAGCTTGCCCCCCACAGGGTCCTACGAGCAGTACTTC. Amino acids: CASSLPPTGSYEQYF. Variable domain in full (rest from reference TRBV5-1 and TRBJ2-7): KAGVTQTPRYLIKTRGQQVTLSCSPISGHRSVSWYQQTPGQGLQFLFEYFSETQRNKGNFPGRFSGRQFSNSRSEMNVSTLELGDSALYLCASSLPPTGSYEQYFGPGTRLTVT.

This clonotype showed up just a few times. The CDR3 DNA reads TGTGCCAGCAGTTCGTTGTCCGGGACGGCGGAGACCCAGTACTTC. Its translation: CASSSLSGTAETQYF. The chain uses TRBV6-2 or TRBV6-3 and TRBJ2-7; D might be TRBD1 or TRBD2, each matching 5 bases. The end of the DNA aligns better with TRBJ2-5, so the J call may be wrong. Germline V gives CDR1 MNHEY, CDR2 SVGEGT. The CDR3 runs to 15 residues.

The chain employs TRBV12-3 or TRBV12-4 and TRBJ2-6; D not certain. The CDR3 spans 15 residues. Trimming left V 3 bases short and J 0 bases short, with 6 bases between. DNA for the CDR3: TGTGCCAGCAGTTTGCATCCCTCTGGGGCCAACGTCCTGACTTTC. Encoded protein: CASSLHPSGANVLTF.

This chain uses TRBV27 with TRBJ1-6, with no clear D. Germline V gene data show CDR1 as MNHEY and CDR2 as SMNVEV (reference sequence). V lost 2 bases and J lost 0, with 8 bases in between. The CDR3 has 16 amino acids. The CDR3 protein is CASSLSRSSYNSPLHF. In DNA, the CDR3 is TGTGCCAGCAGTTTAAGTCGGAGCTCCTATAATTCACCCCTCCACTTT.

Here the CDR3 DNA reads TGTGCCAGCAGTCTAACCGGGCGGTCCCGAGCGTACGAGCAGTACTTC. Amino acids: CASSLTGRSRAYEQYF. The gene calls are TRBV28 and TRBJ2-7; D is unresolved. Germline loops: CDR1 MDHEN, CDR2 SYDVKM. The CDR3 length is 16 residues. Trimming took off 5 bases at V and 4 bases at J, with 21 bases between the two ends.

This clonotype was found a few times. The gene calls are TRBV4-2 and TRBJ2-2; 9 nucleotides line up with TRBD2. Germline-derived CDR1 and CDR2 are LGHNA and YNFKEQ. The ends lost 0 bases at V and 4 bases at J; junction bases unmatched: 0. The CDR3 runs 15 residues. CDR3: CASSQERGGTGELFF. The CDR3 nucleotides are TGTGCCAGCAGCCAAGAGCGGGGGGGCACCGGGGAGCTGTTTTTT.

Worth noting for this clonotype: With a much larger clone just one base away, this may be a read error. The chain combines TRBV29-1 with TRBJ2-7, with D tentatively TRBD2 (7 bases). Matching the DNA end better, TRBJ2-1 makes the J call doubtful. Germline CDR1 SQVTM, CDR2 ANQGSEA. This CDR3 comprises 14 residues. This CDR3 is CSVGGGHLSYEQFF. The CDR3 DNA sequence: TGCAGCGTTGGGGGGGGACACCTCTCCTACGAGCAGTTCTTC.

This clonotype appeared many times. This sequence joins TRBV12-3 or TRBV12-4 and TRBJ2-5; 11 nucleotides agree with TRBD2. V shed 6 bases and J 1 base; nucleotides not matched to a gene: 4. The CDR3 has 15 amino acids. CDR3 in amino acids: CASRLAGVSQETQYF. As DNA, the CDR3 is TGTGCCAGCAGACTAGCGGGAGTTTCCCAAGAGACCCAGTACTTC.

The V call is TRBV3-1, the J call TRBJ2-7; 9 bases map to TRBD2. The CDR3 loop spans 18 amino acids. Germline CDR1 is LGHDT and CDR2 is YNNKEL (reference sequence). V was clipped by 1 base and J by 2 bases; unmatched bases: 12. CDR3 in DNA: TGTGCCAGCAGCCAAGGCCCTGGGAGCGGGAGGACCGCCTACGAGCAGTACTTC. Its protein is CASSQGPGSGRTAYEQYF.

The J gene is TRBJ2-5, the V gene TRBV28, with D unclear. This CDR3 has 15 amino acids. Germline values: CDR1 MDHEN, CDR2 SYDVKM. Trimming took 6 bases from V and 4 from J, leaving 18 bases between them. The CDR3 is CASSLKTPAVETQYF. The CDR3 coding sequence is TGTGCCAGCAGCCTTAAAACACCGGCGGTAGAGACCCAGTACTTC.

The genes are TRBV4-2 and TRBJ1-6; D unresolved. The CDR3 totals 14 residues. V was shortened by 1 base and J by 8 bases, with 9 bases between the two germline ends. Germline V gene sequence: CDR1 LGHNA, CDR2 YNFKEQ. CDR3 DNA: TGTGCCAGCAGCCAAGCGGGCGGGGATTCACCCCTCCACTTT. This encodes CASSQAGGDSPLHF.

The chain combines TRBV4-2 with TRBJ1-4; 9 nucleotides agree with TRBD1. Trimming cost V 2 bases and J 5 bases; bases outside gene matches: 12. Germline V gene data show CDR1 as LGHNA and CDR2 as YNFKEQ. CDR3 size: 18 residues. CDR3 loop: CASSQTHPWDRENEKLFF. The CDR3 nucleotides read TGTGCCAGCAGCCAAACCCACCCATGGGACAGGGAGAATGAAAAACTGTTTTTT.